The rows below give T cell receptor beta chains drawn from one sample of a study of vaccination effects on CD4 cells after COVID-19. Antigen specificity for these receptors is unknown. Clones were sequenced by immunoSEQ multiplex PCR, and TCRdb holds only the in-frame ones, with some missing. This table has fewer than 75,000 clones, roughly three quarters appearing once. The specimen comprised CD4+ T cells from PBMCs cultured without peptide, sampled before COVID-19 vaccination. The receptors shown here come from a human donor who received a COVID-19 vaccine. CDR3s include the opening cysteine and the closing phenylalanine or tryptophan. Fields, in order: J gene, V gene, D gene, clone size, CDR3 DNA, CDR3 protein. A D gene is named only where the DNA matches it firmly. Rows may omit the clone size; those that give it use once, few, many or a size class.

j_call: TRBJ2-6; v_call: TRBV21-1; d_call: -; clone_size: -; cdr3_nt: TGTGCCAGCAGCAAAGATGGGAGGGGGGCCAACGTCCTGACTTTC; cdr3_aa: CASSKDGRGANVLTF
j_call: TRBJ1-2; v_call: TRBV5-1; d_call: -; clone_size: once; cdr3_nt: TGCGCCAGCAGGTGGACAGAAAACTATGGCTACACCTTC; cdr3_aa: CASRWTENYGYTF
j_call: TRBJ2-3; v_call: TRBV6-4; d_call: -; clone_size: few; cdr3_nt: TGTGCCAGCAGTGAGGAGGGGGCGGAAGATACGCAGTATTTT; cdr3_aa: CASSEEGAEDTQYF
j_call: TRBJ2-2; v_call: TRBV14; d_call: -; clone_size: -; cdr3_nt: TGTGCCAGCAGCCTGGGACAAAGAAACACCGGGGAGCTGTTTTTT; cdr3_aa: CASSLGQRNTGELFF
j_call: TRBJ1-5; v_call: TRBV19; d_call: -; clone_size: -; cdr3_nt: TGTGCCAGTACCCAGGGGCGGTCGGAGCCCCAGCATTTT; cdr3_aa: CASTQGRSEPQHF
j_call: TRBJ1-6; v_call: TRBV4-1; d_call: -; clone_size: few; cdr3_nt: TGCGCCAGCAGACAGGTTTATAATTCACCCCTCCACTTT; cdr3_aa: CASRQVYNSPLHF
j_call: TRBJ1-5; v_call: TRBV10-3; d_call: -; clone_size: few; cdr3_nt: TGTGCCACCACCAGGGATCTCAATCAGCCCCAGCATTTT; cdr3_aa: CATTRDLNQPQHF
j_call: TRBJ1-1; v_call: TRBV3-1/TRBV3-2; d_call: -; clone_size: few; cdr3_nt: TGTGCCAGCAGCCCCAGACGGCTTCTAAACACTGAAGCTTTCTTT; cdr3_aa: CASSPRRLLNTEAFF
j_call: TRBJ2-5; v_call: TRBV2; d_call: TRBD1; clone_size: -; cdr3_nt: TGTGCCAGCAGAAAAACAGGGGGTTTTCAAGAGACCCAGTACTTC; cdr3_aa: CASRKTGGFQETQYF
j_call: TRBJ1-4; v_call: TRBV18; d_call: -; clone_size: -; cdr3_nt: TGTGCCAGCTCACAGGGGCGGTCTAATGAAAAACTGTTTTTT; cdr3_aa: CASSQGRSNEKLFF
j_call: TRBJ1-5; v_call: TRBV19; d_call: -; clone_size: -; cdr3_nt: TGTGCCAGTAGTATAAAGGGCCTTAGCAATCAGCCCCAGCATTTT; cdr3_aa: CASSIKGLSNQPQHF
j_call: TRBJ1-5; v_call: TRBV24-1; d_call: -; clone_size: -; cdr3_nt: TGTGCCACCAGTGGGTTGAATCAGCCCCAGCATTTT; cdr3_aa: CATSGLNQPQHF
j_call: TRBJ1-1; v_call: TRBV4-1; d_call: -; clone_size: -; cdr3_nt: TGCGCCAGCAGCCGGGTCACTTACCGTGAAGCTTTCTTT; cdr3_aa: CASSRVTYREAFF
j_call: TRBJ2-3; v_call: TRBV25-1; d_call: TRBD1; clone_size: -; cdr3_nt: TGTGCCACCAGGGGGATCGGAGGAGATACGCAGTATTTT; cdr3_aa: CATRGIGGDTQYF
j_call: TRBJ1-4; v_call: TRBV5-1; d_call: -; clone_size: -; cdr3_nt: TGCGCCAGCAGGGTGCCGCCCCATGAAAAACTGTTTTTT; cdr3_aa: CASRVPPHEKLFF
j_call: TRBJ2-3; v_call: TRBV3-1/TRBV3-2; d_call: -; clone_size: -; cdr3_nt: TGTGCCAGCAGCCAAGATCGTGGATTGAGTACGCAGTATTTT; cdr3_aa: CASSQDRGLSTQYF